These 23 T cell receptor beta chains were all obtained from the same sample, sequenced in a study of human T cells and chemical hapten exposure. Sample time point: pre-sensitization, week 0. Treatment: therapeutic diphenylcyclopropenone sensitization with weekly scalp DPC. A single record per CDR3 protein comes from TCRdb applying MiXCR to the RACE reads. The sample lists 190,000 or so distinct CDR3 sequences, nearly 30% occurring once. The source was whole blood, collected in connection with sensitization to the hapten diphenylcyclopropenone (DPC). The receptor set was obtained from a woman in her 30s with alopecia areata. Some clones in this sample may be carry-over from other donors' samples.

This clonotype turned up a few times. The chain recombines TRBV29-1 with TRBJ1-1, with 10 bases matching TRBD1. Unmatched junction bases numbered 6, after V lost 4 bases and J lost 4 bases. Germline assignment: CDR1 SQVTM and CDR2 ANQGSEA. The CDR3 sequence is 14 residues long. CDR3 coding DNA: TGCAGCGTTGTCGGGACAGGGGTCACCACTGAAGCTTTCTTT. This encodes CSVVGTGVTTEAFF.

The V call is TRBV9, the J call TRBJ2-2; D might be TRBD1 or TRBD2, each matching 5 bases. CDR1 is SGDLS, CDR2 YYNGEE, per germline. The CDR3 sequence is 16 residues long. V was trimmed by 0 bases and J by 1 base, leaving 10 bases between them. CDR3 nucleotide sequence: TGTGCCAGCAGCGTAGAGGGACGCCGGAACACCGGGGAGCTGTTTTTT. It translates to CASSVEGRRNTGELFF.

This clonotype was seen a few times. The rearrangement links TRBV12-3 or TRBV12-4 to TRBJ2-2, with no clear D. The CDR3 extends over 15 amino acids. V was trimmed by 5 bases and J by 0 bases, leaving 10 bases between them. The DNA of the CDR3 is TGTGCCAGCAGTAGTGCTGGGGCGAACACCGGGGAGCTGTTTTTT. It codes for CASSSAGANTGELFF.

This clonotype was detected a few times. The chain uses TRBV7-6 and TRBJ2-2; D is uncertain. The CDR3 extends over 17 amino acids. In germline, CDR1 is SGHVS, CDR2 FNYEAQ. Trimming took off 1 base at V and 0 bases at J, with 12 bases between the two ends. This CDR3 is CASSLGGTRSNTGELFF. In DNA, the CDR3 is TGTGCCAGCAGCTTAGGAGGTACGCGGTCGAACACCGGGGAGCTGTTTTTT.

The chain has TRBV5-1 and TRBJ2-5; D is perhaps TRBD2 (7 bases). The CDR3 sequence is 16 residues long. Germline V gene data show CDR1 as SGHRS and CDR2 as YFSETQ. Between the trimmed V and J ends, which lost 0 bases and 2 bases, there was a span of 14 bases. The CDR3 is CASSLGAAGQQETQYF. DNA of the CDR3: TGCGCCAGCAGCTTGGGGGCAGCGGGACAACAAGAGACCCAGTACTTC.

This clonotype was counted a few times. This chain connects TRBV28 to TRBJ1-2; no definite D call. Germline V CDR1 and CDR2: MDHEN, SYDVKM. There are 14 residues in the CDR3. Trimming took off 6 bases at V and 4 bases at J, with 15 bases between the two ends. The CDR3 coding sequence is TGTGCCAGCAGCCGAGCAGTGGGCGGCTATGGCTACACCTTC. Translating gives CASSRAVGGYGYTF.

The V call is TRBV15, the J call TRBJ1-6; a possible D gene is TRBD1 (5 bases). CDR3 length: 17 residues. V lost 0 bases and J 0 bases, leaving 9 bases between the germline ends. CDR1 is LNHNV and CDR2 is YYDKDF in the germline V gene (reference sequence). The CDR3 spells CATSRDPGRSYNSPLHF. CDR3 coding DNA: TGTGCCACCAGCAGAGATCCGGGACGCTCCTATAATTCACCCCTCCACTTT.

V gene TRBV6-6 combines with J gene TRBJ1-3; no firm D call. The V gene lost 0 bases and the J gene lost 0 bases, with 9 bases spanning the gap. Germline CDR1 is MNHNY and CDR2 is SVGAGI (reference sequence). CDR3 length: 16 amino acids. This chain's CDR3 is CASSYSTGGSGNTIYF. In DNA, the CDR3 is TGTGCCAGCAGTTACTCGACGGGAGGCTCTGGAAACACCATATATTTT.

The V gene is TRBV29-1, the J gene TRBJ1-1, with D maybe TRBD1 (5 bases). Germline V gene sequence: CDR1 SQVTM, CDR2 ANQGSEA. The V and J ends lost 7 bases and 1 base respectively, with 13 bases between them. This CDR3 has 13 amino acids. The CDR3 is CSAATGSNTEAFF. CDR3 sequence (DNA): TGCAGCGCCGCCACAGGCTCGAACACTGAAGCTTTCTTT.

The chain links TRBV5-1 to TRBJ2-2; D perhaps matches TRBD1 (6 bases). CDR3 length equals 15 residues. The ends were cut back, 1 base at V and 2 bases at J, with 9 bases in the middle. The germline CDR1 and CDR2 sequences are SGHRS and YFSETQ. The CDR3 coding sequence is TGCGCCAGCAGCTTGAGGACAGAAAACACCGGGGAGCTGTTTTTT. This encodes CASSLRTENTGELFF.

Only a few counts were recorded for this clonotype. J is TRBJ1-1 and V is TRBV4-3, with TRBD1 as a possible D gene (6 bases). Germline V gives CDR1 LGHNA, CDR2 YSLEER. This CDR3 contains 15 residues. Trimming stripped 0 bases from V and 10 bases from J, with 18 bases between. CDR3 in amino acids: CASSQEWLGARGAFF. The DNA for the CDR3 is TGCGCCAGCAGCCAAGAATGGCTGGGGGCGCGTGGAGCTTTCTTT.

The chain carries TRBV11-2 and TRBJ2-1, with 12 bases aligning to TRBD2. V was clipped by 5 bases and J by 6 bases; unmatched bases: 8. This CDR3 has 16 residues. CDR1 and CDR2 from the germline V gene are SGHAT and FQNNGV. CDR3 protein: CASSQGGLAGVNEQFF. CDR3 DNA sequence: TGTGCCAGCAGCCAAGGGGGACTAGCGGGCGTCAATGAGCAGTTCTTC.

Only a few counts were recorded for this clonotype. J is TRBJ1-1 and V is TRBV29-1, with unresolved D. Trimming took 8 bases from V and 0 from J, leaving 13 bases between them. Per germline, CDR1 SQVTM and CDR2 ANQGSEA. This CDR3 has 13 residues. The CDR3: CSIEQYMNTEAFF. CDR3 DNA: TGCAGCATAGAACAGTACATGAACACTGAAGCTTTCTTT.

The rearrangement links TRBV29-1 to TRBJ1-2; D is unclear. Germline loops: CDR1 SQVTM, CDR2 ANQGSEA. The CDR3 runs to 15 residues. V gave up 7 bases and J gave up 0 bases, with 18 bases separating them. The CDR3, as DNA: TGCAGCGCGACCAATGAAGGCTCCCCTAACTATGGCTACACCTTC. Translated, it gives CSATNEGSPNYGYTF.

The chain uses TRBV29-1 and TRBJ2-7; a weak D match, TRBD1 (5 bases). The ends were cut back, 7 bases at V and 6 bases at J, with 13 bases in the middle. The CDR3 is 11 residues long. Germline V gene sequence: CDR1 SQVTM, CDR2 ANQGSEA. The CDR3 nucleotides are TGCAGCGCCACGGACACCGCCGAGCAGTACTTC. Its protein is CSATDTAEQYF.

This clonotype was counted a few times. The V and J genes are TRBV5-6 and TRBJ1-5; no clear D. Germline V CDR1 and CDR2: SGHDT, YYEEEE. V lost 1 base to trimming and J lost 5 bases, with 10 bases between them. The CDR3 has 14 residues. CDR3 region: CASSLIGSDQPQHF. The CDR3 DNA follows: TGTGCCAGCAGCTTGATCGGCAGCGATCAGCCCCAGCATTTT. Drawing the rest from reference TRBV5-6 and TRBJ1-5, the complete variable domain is DAGVTQSPTHLIKTRGQQVTLRCSPKSGHDTVSWYQQALGQGPQFIFQYYEEEERQRGNFPDRFSGHQFPNYSSELNVNALLLGDSALYLCASSLIGSDQPQHFGDGTRLSIL.

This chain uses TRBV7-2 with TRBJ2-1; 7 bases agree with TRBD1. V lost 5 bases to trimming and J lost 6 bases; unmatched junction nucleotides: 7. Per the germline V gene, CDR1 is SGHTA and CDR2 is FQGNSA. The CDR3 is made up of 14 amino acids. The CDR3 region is CASSVGQVVNEQFF. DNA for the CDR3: TGTGCCAGCAGCGTCGGACAGGTAGTCAATGAGCAGTTCTTC.

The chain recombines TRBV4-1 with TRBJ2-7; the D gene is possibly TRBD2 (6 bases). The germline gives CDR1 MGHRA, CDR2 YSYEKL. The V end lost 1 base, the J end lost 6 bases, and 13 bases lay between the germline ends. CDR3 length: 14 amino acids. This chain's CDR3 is CASSQVGGRGEQYF. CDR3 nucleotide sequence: TGCGCCAGCAGCCAAGTTGGAGGGCGAGGCGAGCAGTACTTC.

The CDR3 sequence: CASSRDRGWNEQFF. The CDR3 DNA follows: TGTGCCAGCAGCCGGGACAGGGGTTGGAATGAGCAGTTCTTC. V gene TRBV3-1 combines with J gene TRBJ2-1; 10 positions match TRBD1. Germline V gives CDR1 LGHDT, CDR2 YNNKEL (reference sequence). The junction had 4 bases not matched to a gene; V was cut back by 4 bases and J by 7 bases. The CDR3 length is 14 residues.

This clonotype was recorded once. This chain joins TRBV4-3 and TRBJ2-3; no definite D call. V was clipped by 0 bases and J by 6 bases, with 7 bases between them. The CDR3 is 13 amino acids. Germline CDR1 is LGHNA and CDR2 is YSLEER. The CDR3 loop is CASSQDLWDTQYF. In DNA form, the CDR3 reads TGCGCCAGCAGCCAAGATCTTTGGGATACGCAGTATTTT.

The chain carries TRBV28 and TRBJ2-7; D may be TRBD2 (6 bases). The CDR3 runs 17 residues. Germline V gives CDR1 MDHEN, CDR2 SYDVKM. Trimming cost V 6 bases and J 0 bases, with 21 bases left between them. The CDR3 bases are TGTGCCAGCAGCCTCTTTAGGGCTAGCGCCAGCTCCTACGAGCAGTACTTC. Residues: CASSLFRASASSYEQYF.

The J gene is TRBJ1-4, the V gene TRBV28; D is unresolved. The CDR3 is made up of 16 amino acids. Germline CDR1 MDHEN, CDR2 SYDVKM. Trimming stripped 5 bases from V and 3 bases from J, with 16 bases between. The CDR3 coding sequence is TGTGCCAGCAGTGCCCTTGGGGTAAAGCCTAATGAAAAACTGTTTTTT. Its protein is CASSALGVKPNEKLFF. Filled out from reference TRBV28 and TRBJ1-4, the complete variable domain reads DVKVTQSSRYLVKRTGEKVFLECVQDMDHENMFWYRQDPGLGLRLIYFSYDVKMKEKGDIPEGYSVSREKKERFSLILESASTNQTSMYLCASSALGVKPNEKLFFGSGTQLSVL.

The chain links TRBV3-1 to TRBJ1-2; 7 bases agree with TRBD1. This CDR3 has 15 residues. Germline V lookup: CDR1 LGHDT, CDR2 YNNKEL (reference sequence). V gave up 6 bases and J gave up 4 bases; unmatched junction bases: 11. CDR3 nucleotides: TGTGCCAGCAGACACAGGGGTAGCGGTGGCTATGGCTACACCTTC. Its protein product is CASRHRGSGGYGYTF.